This T cell receptor beta chain was found in a study of blood T cell repertoires in COVID-19. Here immunoSEQ multiplex PCR was the method, and the copy in TCRdb shows in-frame clones only, minus some. The repertoire consists of roughly 150,000 clones, with approximately 84% occurring once and the leading ten covering about 2.7%. The sequencing sample was made of peripheral blood. The clonotype was recovered from an elderly woman with COVID-19, enrolled during active disease.

The CDR3 spells CASSSTGNYGYTF. The CDR3 nucleotides are TGTGCCAGCAGCTCGACAGGGAACTATGGCTACACCTTC. V usage is TRBV7-2 and J usage is TRBJ1-2; 7 positions match TRBD1. V lost 4 bases to trimming and J lost 2 bases; unmatched junction nucleotides: 1. The CDR3 is 13 residues long. CDR1 SGHTA and CDR2 FQGNSA come from the germline V gene.